One T cell receptor (beta chain) is described in this entry. Germline V gene sequence: CDR1 MGHDK, CDR2 SYGVNS. The CDR3 totals 13 residues. V gave up 4 bases and J gave up 2 bases, with 3 bases separating them. The sample comes from a study of shared clonotypes between healthy human individuals. TCRdb's table, derived via immunoSEQ multiplex PCR, lists solely in-frame clones and lacks some. The sample carries some 450,000 clones, around 77% recorded once. The chain employs TRBV25-1 and TRBJ2-6; D is unclear. The sequenced sample consisted of PBMCs. The origin of this receptor is a woman in her thirties or forties in good health. Some clones in this sample may be carry-over from other donors' samples. CDR3 in amino acids: CASSVTGANVLTF. The DNA for the CDR3 is TGTGCCAGCAGTGTTACTGGGGCCAACGTCCTGACTTTC.